The present entry profiles one T cell receptor beta chain with its context. Looked up from germline, CDR1 is MNHEY and CDR2 is SVGAGI. The CDR3 consists of 15 residues. J was trimmed by 2 bases and V by 10 bases; bases with no gene match: 11. This record comes from a study of blood T cell repertoires in COVID-19. Turning to the study itself: Donors in the United States, Italy and Spain gave samples during acute or convalescent COVID-19. The analysed material was cDNA or gDNA that came from T cells, B-cell-depleted T cells, or PBMCs.

As processed by the authors: Amplification from reference gene primers served as the basis for estimated nucleated cell counts. Method: immunoSEQ multiplex PCR; TCRdb's copy keeps in-frame clones and lacks some. V and J calls and clone size are given by that table; D and trimming were obtained from the DNA. The profile shows about 240,000 clones, approximately 85% of them singletons. The genes are TRBV6-5 and TRBJ2-1; 7 bases map to TRBD2. This sequence was found in an elderly man with acute or convalescent COVID-19. Sequencing was performed on peripheral blood. The DNA for the CDR3 is TGTGCCACTCACGAGGGAGGGACCCCCTACAATGAGCAGTTCTTC. Translated: CATHEGGTPYNEQFF.